The present entry profiles one TCR beta chain with its context. Its antigen is unidentified. One end of the junction fails to match germline, which may point to a read error. This sample is part of a study of regulatory T cells in long-lasting Graves disease. General study points: It was peripheral blood alone, not thyroid tissue, that was studied. Whereas 966 public clonotypes were shared by new patients, persistent patients shared more, at 2,500 to 3,000.

Regarding time point: newly diagnosed GD, antithyroid drugs for less than 3 months. The TCR library was made from RNA that had been extracted from PBMCs in TRIzol. In building TCR beta libraries, iRepertoire HTBI primers were used together with Arm-PCR of CDR3 regions. TCRdb recomputed calls from the multiplex PCR reads with MiXCR, one row per CDR3 protein. The sample lists fewer than 650,000 distinct CDR3 sequences; around 17% were seen once. The germline V gene encodes CDR1 MGHRA and CDR2 YSYEKL. This CDR3 comprises 14 residues. This same sample was also part of a study on T cells in Graves' hyperthyroidism and ophthalmopathy. That source reports: The HTBI primer set served for first-round RT-PCR of the TCR CDR3.

This receptor was obtained from a woman aged 30 to 39 with Graves disease. This material consisted of peripheral blood mononuclear cells (PBMCs), taken at new diagnosis, from a patient treated with antithyroid drugs. The chain combines TRBV4-1 with TRBJ2-7, with D perhaps TRBD1 (6 bases). The DNA of the CDR3 is TGCGCCAGCAGCCAAGAAACCGACAGGCCACCTACCCAATTC. Amino acids: CASSQETDRPPTQF.